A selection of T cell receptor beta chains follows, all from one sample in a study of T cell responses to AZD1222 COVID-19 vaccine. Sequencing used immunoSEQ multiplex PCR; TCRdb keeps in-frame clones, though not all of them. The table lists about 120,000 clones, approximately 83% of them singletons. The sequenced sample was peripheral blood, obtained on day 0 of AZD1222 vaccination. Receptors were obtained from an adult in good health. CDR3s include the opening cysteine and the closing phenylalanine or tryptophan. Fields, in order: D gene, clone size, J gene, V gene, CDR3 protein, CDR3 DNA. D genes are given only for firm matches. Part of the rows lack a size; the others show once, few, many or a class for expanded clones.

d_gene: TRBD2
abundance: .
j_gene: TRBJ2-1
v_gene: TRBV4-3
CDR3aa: CASTRTSGAYNEQFF
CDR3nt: TGCGCCAGCACCAGGACTAGCGGGGCCTACAATGAGCAGTTCTTC

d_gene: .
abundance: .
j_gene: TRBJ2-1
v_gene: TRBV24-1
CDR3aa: CATSPVGPYNEQFF
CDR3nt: TGTGCCACCTCCCCTGTGGGACCCTACAATGAGCAGTTCTTC

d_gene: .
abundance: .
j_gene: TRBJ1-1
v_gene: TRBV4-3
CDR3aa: CASSPNPTSNTEAFF
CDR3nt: TGCGCCAGCAGCCCCAACCCGACATCTAACACTGAAGCTTTCTTT

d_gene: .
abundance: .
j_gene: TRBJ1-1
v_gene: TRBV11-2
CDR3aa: CASSLGENTEAFF
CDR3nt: TGTGCCAGCAGCTTGGGGGAGAACACTGAAGCTTTCTTT

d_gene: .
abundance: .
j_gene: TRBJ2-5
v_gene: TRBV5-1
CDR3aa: CASSLSGVETQYF
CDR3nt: TGCGCCAGCAGCTTGTCGGGGGTGGAGACCCAGTACTTC

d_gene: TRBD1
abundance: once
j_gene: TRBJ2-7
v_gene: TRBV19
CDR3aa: CASSMTGGGLRSYEQYF
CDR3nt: TGTGCCAGTAGTATGACAGGGGGCGGTTTAAGGTCCTACGAGCAGTACTTC

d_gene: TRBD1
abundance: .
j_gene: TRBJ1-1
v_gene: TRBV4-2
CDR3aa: CASSQGDRGKAEAFF
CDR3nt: TGTGCCAGCAGCCAAGGCGACAGGGGAAAGGCTGAAGCTTTCTTT

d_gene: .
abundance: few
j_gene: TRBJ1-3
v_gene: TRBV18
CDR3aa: CARRTESGNTIYF
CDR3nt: TGTGCCAGACGGACAGAGTCTGGAAACACCATATATTTT

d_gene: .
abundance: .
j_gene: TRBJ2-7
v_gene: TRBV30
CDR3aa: CAIWTLRGSYEQYF
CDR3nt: TGTGCCATCTGGACACTGAGGGGCTCCTACGAGCAGTACTTC

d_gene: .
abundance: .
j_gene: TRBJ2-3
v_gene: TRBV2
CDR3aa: CASRYKGLDTQYF
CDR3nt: TGTGCCAGCAGATATAAGGGGCTAGATACGCAGTATTTT

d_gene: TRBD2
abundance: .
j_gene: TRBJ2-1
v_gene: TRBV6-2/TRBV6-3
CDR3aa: CASSTRLAGSSYNEQFF
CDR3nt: TGTGCCAGCAGTACGAGACTAGCGGGGAGCTCCTACAATGAGCAGTTCTTC

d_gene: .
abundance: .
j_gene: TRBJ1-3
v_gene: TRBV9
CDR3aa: CASSDRVALGNTIYF
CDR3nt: TGTGCCAGCAGCGATAGGGTAGCCCTAGGAAACACCATATATTTT

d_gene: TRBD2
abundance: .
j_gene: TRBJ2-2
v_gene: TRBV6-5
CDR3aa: CASRIAGGVTGELFF
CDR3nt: TGTGCCAGCAGGATAGCCGGGGGGGTCACCGGGGAGCTGTTTTTT

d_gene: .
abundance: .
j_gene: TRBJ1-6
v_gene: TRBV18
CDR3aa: CASSPDNSPLHF
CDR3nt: TGTGCCAGCTCACCCGATAATTCACCCCTCCACTTT

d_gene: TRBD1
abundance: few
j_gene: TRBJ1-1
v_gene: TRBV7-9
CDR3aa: CASSLRTGLGTEAFF
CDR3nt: TGTGCCAGCAGCTTACGGACAGGCTTGGGCACTGAAGCTTTCTTT

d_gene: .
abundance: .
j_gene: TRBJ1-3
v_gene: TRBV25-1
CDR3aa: CASSVGENSGNTIYF
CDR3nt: TGTGCCAGCAGTGTGGGGGAAAACTCTGGAAACACCATATATTTT

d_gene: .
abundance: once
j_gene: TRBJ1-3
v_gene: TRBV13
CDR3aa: CASSLGGRVEGNTIYF
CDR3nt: TGTGCCAGCAGCTTAGGCGGCAGGGTGGAGGGAAACACCATATATTTT

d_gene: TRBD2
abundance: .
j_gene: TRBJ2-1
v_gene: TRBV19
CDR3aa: CASSTSAGVEQFF
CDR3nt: TGTGCCAGTAGCACCAGCGCGGGGGTTGAGCAGTTCTTC

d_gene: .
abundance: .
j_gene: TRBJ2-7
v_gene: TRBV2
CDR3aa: CAPRKETLSYEQYF
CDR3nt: TGTGCTCCCAGGAAGGAGACTCTCTCCTACGAGCAGTACTTC

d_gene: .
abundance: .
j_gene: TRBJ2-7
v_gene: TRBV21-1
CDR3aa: CASSKIYMGGSSYEQYF
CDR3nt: TGTGCCAGCAGCAAAATATATATGGGGGGTAGCTCCTACGAGCAGTACTTC

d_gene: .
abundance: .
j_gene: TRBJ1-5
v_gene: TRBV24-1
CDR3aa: CATSRESNQPQHF
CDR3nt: TGTGCCACCAGTAGGGAGAGCAATCAGCCCCAGCATTTT

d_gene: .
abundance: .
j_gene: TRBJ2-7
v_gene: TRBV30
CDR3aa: CAWSLQGLGQYF
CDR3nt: TGTGCCTGGAGTTTACAGGGCCTGGGGCAGTACTTC

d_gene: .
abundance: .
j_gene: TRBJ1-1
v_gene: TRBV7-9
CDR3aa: CASSLAAAGNTEAFF
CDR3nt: TGTGCCAGCAGCTTAGCGGCAGCCGGAAACACTGAAGCTTTCTTT

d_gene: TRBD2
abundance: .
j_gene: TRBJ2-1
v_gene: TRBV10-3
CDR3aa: CAISRLAGGPGHNEQFF
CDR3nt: TGTGCCATCAGTAGACTAGCGGGGGGGCCGGGCCACAATGAGCAGTTCTTC

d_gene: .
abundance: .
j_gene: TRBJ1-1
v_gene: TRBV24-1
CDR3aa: CATSDPGRTEAFF
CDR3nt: TGTGCCACCAGTGACCCAGGGAGAACTGAAGCTTTCTTT

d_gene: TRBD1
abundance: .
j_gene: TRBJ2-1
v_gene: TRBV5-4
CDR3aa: CASSSDRVDEQFF
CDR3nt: TGTGCCAGCAGCTCGGACAGGGTCGATGAGCAGTTCTTC

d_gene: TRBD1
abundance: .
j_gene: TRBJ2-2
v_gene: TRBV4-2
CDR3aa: CASSQGRTGSNTGELFF
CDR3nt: TGTGCCAGCAGCCAAGGACGGACAGGGTCGAACACCGGGGAGCTGTTTTTT

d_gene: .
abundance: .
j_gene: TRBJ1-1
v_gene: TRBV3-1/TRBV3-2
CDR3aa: CASSQEPGRMNTEAFF
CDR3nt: TGTGCCAGCAGCCAAGAACCTGGCAGGATGAACACTGAAGCTTTCTTT

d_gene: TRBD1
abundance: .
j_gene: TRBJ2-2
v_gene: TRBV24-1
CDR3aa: CATSDRQGASGELFF
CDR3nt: TGTGCCACCAGTGATCGGCAGGGGGCGTCCGGGGAGCTGTTTTTT

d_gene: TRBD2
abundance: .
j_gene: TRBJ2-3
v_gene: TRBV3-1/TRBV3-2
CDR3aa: CASSRPGTSLPTQYF
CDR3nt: TGTGCCAGCAGCCGGCCCGGGACTAGCCTCCCTACGCAGTATTTT

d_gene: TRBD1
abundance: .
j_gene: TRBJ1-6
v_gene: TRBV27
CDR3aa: CASSSRTGGVSPLHF
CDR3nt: TGTGCCAGCAGCTCTAGGACAGGGGGGGTTTCACCCCTCCACTTT